This is a list of T cell receptor beta chains from one sample in a study of blood T cell repertoires in COVID-19. Clones were read by immunoSEQ multiplex PCR, and TCRdb kept only the in-frame ones, dropping some. The table includes around 150,000 clones, around 89% detected once. Sequencing used PBMCs or T cells enriched from blood (not recorded which). The source of these receptors is a woman between 45 and 65 years old who had recovered from COVID-19. Both conserved end residues are trimmed from each CDR3.

>TRBV29-1|13|TRBJ1-3
SVDGAEGGGNTIY
>TRBV9|15|TRBJ2-3
ASSVEPSGFVTDTQY
>TRBV7-2|14|TRBJ1-6
ASSLDSSSYNSPLH
>TRBV4-3|12|TRBJ2-5
ASSQGGAGETQY
>TRBV18|15|TRBJ1-4
ASSAPGTTATNEKLF
>TRBV6-5|13|TRBJ2-7
ASSYSRQGWYEQY
>TRBV12-3/TRBV12-4|10|TRBJ1-2
ASSFRGNGYT
>TRBV7-2|13|TRBJ2-7
ASSRTSGGGYEQY
>TRBV2|11|TRBJ1-2
ASSDGDIGGYT
>TRBV19|14|TRBJ1-4
ASSIGGGADGGKLF
>TRBV7-6|13|TRBJ2-3
ASSLGSSGGNTQY
>TRBV6-5|11|TRBJ2-3
ASRPLGADTQY
>TRBV6-5|11|TRBJ1-2
ASSYKGTKGYT
>TRBV9|14|TRBJ1-2
ASSVAAQGSPYGYT
>TRBV27|14|TRBJ1-6
ASSIAPGLLYSPLH
>TRBV9|13|TRBJ2-5
ASSVGHSGRETQY
>TRBV29-1|10|TRBJ1-3
SVIPSGNTIY
>TRBV6-5|12|TRBJ1-5
ASRGTGVNQPQH
>TRBV5-3|14|TRBJ2-7
ARSLAGQAEYVKQY
>TRBV6-5|12|TRBJ1-2
ASRPAGGGYGYT
>TRBV7-3|14|TRBJ2-2
ASSLEASRYTGELF
>TRBV11-1|10|TRBJ2-7
ASSFGQNEQY
>TRBV9|16|TRBJ1-3
ASSDRTGGLSSGNTIY
>TRBV6-2/TRBV6-3|9|TRBJ2-5
ASSSSETQY
>TRBV6-2/TRBV6-3|11|TRBJ1-1
ASSYAVGTQAF
>TRBV3-1/TRBV3-2|11|TRBJ2-2
ASSQGNAGELF
>TRBV7-2|13|TRBJ1-5
ASSLANYNGQPQH
>TRBV18|15|TRBJ2-3
ASSSFPAGIFTDTQY
>TRBV2|13|TRBJ2-5
ASSPFGAEQETQY
>TRBV5-3|12|TRBJ2-7
ARSLVKGVYEQY
>TRBV6-2/TRBV6-3|12|TRBJ2-7
ASSFSGQRYEQY
>TRBV6-2/TRBV6-3|12|TRBJ2-2
ASSYRRYTGELF
>TRBV5-6|13|TRBJ2-3
ASSPGQGRSDTQY